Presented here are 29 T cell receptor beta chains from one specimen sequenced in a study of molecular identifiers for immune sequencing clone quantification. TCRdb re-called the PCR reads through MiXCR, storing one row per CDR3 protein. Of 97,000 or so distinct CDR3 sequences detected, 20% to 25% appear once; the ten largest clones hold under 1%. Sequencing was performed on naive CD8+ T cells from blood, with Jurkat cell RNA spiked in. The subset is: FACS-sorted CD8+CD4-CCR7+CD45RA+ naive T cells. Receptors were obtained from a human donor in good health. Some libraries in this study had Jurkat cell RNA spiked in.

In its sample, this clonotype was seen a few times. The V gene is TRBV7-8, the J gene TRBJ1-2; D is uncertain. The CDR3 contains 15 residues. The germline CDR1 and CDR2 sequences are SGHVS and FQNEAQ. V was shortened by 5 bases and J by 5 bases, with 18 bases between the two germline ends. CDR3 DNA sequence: TGTGCCAGCAGCCAAGACACATACCTCCCTTATGGCTACACCTTC. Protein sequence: CASSQDTYLPYGYTF.

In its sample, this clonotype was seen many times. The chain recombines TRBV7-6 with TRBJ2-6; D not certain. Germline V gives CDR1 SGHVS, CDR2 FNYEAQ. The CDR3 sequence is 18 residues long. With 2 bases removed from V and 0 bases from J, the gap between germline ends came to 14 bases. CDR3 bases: TGTGCCAGCAGCTTAAGCCGAGTCCCAAGCTCTGGGGCCAACGTCCTGACTTTC. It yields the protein CASSLSRVPSSGANVLTF. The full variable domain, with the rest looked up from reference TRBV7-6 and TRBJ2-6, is GAGVSQSPRYKVTKRGQDVALRCDPISGHVSLYWYRQALGQGPEFLTYFNYEAQQDKSGLPNDRFSAERPEGSISTLTIQRTEQRDSAMYRCASSLSRVPSSGANVLTFGAGSRLTVL.

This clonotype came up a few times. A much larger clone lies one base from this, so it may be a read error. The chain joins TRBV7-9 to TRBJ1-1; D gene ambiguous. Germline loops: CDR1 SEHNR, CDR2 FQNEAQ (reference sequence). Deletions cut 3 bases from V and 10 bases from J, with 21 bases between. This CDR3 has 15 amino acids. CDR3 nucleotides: TGTGCCAGCAGCTTGTCGGACGGGTCCGTTCCTGGAGCTTTCTTT. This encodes CASSLSDGSVPGAFF.

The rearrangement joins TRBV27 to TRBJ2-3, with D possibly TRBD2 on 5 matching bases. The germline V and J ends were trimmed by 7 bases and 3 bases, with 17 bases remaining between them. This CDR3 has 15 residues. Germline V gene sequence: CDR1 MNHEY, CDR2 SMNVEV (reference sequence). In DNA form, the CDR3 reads TGTGCCAGCACGGATAGCGAGGCTAGGACAGATACGCAGTATTTT. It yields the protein CASTDSEARTDTQYF.

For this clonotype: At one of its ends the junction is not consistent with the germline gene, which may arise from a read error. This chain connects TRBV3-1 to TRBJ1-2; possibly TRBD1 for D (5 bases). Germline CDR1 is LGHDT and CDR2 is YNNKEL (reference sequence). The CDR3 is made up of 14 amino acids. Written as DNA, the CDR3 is TGTGCCAGCAGTCAAGGGGCCCGAAAAGGGAGCTACACCTTC. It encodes CASSQGARKGSYTF.

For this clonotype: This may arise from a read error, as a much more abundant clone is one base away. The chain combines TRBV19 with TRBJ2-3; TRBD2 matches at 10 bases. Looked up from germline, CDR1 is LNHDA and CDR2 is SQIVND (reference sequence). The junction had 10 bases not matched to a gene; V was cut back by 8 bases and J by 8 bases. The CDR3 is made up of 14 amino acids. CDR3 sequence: CASSIAGGSGTQYF. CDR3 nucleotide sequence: TGTGCCAGTTCGATAGCGGGAGGTTCGGGTACGCAGTATTTT. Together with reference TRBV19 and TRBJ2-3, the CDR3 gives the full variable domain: DGGITQSPKYLFRKEGQNVTLSCEQNLNHDAMYWYRQDPGQGLRLIYYSQIVNDFQKGDIAEGYSVSREKKESFPLTVTSAQKNPTAFYLCASSIAGGSGTQYFGPGTRLTVL.

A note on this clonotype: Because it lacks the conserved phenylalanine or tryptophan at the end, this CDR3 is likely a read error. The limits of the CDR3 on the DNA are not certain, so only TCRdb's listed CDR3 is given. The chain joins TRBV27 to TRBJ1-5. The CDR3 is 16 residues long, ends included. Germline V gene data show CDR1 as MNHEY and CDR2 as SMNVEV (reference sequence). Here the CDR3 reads CASSLSVGPGNQPQHI.

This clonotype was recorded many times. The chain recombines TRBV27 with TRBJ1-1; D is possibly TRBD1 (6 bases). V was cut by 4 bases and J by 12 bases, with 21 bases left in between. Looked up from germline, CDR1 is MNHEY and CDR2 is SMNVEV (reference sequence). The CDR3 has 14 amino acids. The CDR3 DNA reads TGTGCCAGCAGTTCCACAAACATCCAGGGGAAAACTTTCTTT. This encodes CASSSTNIQGKTFF.

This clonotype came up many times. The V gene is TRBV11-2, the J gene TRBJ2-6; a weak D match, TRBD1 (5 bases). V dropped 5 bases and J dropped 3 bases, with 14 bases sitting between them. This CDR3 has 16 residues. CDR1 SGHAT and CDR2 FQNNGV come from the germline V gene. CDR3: CASSIYSGLGANVLTF. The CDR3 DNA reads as TGTGCCAGCAGCATCTATTCAGGGCTTGGGGCCAACGTCCTGACTTTC.

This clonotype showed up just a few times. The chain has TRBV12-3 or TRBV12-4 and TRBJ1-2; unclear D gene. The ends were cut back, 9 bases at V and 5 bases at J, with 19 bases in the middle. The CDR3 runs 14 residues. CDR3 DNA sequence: TGTGCCAGTTCTCAAGCGGGGTCGTCGTATGGCTACACCTTC. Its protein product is CASSQAGSSYGYTF.

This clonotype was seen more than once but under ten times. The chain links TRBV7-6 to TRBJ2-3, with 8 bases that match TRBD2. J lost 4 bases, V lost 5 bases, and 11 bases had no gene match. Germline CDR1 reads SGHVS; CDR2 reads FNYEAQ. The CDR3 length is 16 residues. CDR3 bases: TGTGCCAGCAGCCTAGGGTCTCCGGGGGGGCCAGATACGCAGTATTTT. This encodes CASSLGSPGGPDTQYF.

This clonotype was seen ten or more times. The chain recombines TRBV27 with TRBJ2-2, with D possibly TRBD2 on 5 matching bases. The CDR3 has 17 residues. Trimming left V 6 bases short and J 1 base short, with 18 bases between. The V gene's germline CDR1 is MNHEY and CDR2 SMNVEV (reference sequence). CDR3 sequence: CASSQWMRVGNTGELFF. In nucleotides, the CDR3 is TGTGCCAGCAGCCAATGGATGCGGGTCGGGAACACCGGGGAGCTGTTTTTT.

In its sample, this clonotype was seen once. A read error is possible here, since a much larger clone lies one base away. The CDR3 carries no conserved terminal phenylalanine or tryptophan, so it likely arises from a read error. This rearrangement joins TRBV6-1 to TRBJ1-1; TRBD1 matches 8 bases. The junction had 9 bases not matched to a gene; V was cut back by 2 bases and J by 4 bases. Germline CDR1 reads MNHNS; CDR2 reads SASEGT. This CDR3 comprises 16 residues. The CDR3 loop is CASSELGQGASTEAFL. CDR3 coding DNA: TGTGCCAGCAGTGAACTCGGGCAGGGGGCGTCCACTGAAGCTTTCCTT.

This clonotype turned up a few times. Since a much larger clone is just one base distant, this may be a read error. The CDR3 loop is CASSGVASYEQYF. The CDR3 DNA follows: TGTGCCTCCAGCGGGGTGGCATCCTACGAGCAGTACTTC. The gene calls are TRBV7-9 and TRBJ2-7, with 7 positions matching TRBD2. Germline V gene lookup returns CDR1 SEHNR and CDR2 FQNEAQ (reference sequence). The length of the CDR3 is 13 residues. Losses at the gene ends were 11 bases for V and 1 base for J; bases not matched to a gene: 8.

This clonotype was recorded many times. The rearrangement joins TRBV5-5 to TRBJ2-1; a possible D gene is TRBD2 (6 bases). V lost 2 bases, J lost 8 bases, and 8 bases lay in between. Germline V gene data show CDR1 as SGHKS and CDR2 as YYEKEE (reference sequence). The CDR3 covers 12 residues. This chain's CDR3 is CASSFGGDEQFF. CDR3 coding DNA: TGTGCCAGCAGCTTTGGCGGGGATGAGCAGTTCTTC.

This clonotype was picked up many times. CDR3 bases: TGTGCCAGCAGCTTAAGCCGCACTGAAGGGTTCACAGATACGCAGTATTTT. It encodes CASSLSRTEGFTDTQYF. The V and J genes are TRBV7-3 and TRBJ2-3; D is undetermined. The CDR3 extends over 17 amino acids. Germline CDR1 reads SGHTA; CDR2 reads FQGTGA. The V end was cut by 1 base, the J end by 2 bases, with 16 bases between.

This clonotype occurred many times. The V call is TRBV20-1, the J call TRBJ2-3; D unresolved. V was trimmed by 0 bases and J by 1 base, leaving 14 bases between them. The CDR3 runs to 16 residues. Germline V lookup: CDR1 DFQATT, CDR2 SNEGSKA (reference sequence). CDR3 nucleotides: TGCAGTGCTAGAGATGGGGATGTTCTTCGCACAGATACGCAGTATTTT. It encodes CSARDGDVLRTDTQYF.

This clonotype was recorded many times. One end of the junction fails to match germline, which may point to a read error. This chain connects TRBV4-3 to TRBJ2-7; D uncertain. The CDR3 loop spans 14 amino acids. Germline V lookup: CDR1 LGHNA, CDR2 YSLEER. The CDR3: CASSQDGSAQITQF. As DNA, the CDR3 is TGCGCCAGCAGCCAAGATGGTTCGGCACAGATAACTCAATTC.

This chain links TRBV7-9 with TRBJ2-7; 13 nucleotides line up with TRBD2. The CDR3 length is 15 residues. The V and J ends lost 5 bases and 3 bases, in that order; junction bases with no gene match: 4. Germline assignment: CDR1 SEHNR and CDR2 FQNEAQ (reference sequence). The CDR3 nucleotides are TGTGCCAGCAGCCATGGGACTAGCGGGATCTACGAGCAGTACTTC. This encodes CASSHGTSGIYEQYF.

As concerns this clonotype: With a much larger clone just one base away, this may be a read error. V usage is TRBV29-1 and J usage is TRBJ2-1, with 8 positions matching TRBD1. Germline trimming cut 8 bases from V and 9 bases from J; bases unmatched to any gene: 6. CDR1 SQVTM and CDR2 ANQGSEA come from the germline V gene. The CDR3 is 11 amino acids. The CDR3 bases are TGCAGCATTGGCCAGGGGGCTGAGCAGTTCTTC. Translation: CSIGQGAEQFF.

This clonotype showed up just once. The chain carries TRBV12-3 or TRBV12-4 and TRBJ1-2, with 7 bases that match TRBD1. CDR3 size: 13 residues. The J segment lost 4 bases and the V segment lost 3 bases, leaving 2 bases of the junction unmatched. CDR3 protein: CASSLAGGYGYTF. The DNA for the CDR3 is TGTGCCAGCAGTTTGGCAGGGGGCTATGGCTACACCTTC.

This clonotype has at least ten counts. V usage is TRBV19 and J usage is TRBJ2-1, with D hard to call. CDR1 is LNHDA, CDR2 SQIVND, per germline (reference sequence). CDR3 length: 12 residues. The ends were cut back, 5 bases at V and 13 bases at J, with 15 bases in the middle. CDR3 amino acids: CASSPAWGSQFF. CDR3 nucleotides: TGTGCCAGTAGTCCCGCCTGGGGTAGCCAGTTCTTC.

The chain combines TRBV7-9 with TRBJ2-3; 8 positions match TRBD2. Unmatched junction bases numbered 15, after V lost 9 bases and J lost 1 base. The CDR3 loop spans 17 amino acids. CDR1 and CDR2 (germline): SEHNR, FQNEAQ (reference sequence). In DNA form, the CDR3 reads TGTGCCAGTCGCCAGCTAAATAGCGGGAAGGGCACAGATACGCAGTATTTT. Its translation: CASRQLNSGKGTDTQYF.

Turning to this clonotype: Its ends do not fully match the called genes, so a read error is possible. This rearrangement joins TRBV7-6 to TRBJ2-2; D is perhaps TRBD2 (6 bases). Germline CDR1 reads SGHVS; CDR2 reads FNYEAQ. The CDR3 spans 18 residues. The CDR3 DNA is TGTGCCAGCAGCTTGTCTCCAGTAGCGGAGCTGAACACCGGGGACCTGTTTTTT. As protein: CASSLSPVAELNTGDLFF.

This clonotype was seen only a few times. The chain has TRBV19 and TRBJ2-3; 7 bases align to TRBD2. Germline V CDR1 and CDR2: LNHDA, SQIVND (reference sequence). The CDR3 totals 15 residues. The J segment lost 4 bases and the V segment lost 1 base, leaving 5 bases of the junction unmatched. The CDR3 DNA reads TGTGCCAGTAGTATAGGGGGACGGGGGGCAGATACGCAGTATTTT. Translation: CASSIGGRGADTQYF.

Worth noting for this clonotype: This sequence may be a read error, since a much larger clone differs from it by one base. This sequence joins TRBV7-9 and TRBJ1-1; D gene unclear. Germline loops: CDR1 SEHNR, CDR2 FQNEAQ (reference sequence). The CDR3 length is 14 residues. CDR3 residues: CVSSLARMNTEAFF. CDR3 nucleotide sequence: TGTGTCAGCAGCTTAGCGCGAATGAACACTGAAGCTTTCTTT.

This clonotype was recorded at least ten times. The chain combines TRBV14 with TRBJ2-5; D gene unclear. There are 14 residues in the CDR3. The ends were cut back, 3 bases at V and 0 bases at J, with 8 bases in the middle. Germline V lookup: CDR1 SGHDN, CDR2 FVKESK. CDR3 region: CASSQDLYQETQYF. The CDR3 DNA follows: TGTGCCAGCAGCCAGGACCTGTACCAAGAGACCCAGTACTTC.

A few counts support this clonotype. CDR3 sequence: CASSGPSHNEQFF. CDR3 nucleotide sequence: TGTGCCAGTAGTGGTCCTAGTCACAATGAGCAGTTCTTC. The gene calls are TRBV19 and TRBJ2-1, with unresolved D. V shed 5 bases and J shed 5 bases, with 10 bases lying between them. Germline assignment: CDR1 LNHDA and CDR2 SQIVND (reference sequence). This CDR3 spans 13 amino acids.

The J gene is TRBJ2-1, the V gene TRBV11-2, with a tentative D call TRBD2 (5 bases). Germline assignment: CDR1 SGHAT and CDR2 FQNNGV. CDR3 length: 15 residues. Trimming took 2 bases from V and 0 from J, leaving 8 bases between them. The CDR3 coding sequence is TGTGCCAGCAGCTTACTCGGGGTCTCCTACAATGAGCAGTTCTTC. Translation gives CASSLLGVSYNEQFF.